The source of this TCR beta chain is a study of T cell changes during pregnancy in multiple sclerosis (dated by TCRdb to the late 2010s). Broadly, across the study: The study looked at changes in the T cell repertoire across pregnancy in women with multiple sclerosis.

Comments on this clone: Its antigen is unknown. Base qualities are not at hand, and no much larger clone is one base apart.

Relative to germline, V is missing 7 bases and J is missing 2 bases, with 4 bases of the junction outside any gene match. CDR1 is given as SNHLY and CDR2 as FYNNEI, both from the germline V gene. The CDR3 holds 14 amino acids from the cysteine to the phenylalanine. The retained sequence is limited to the CDR3, 42 bases, with the frame set at the first base. Library preparation used the immunoSEQ multiplex PCR assay. TCRdb carries this immuneACCESS record with in-frame sequences only. Its versions omit some clonotypes, under half of them owing to an unresolved V gene in the studies checked, with the rest unexplained. Recorded for this sample are 55,000 to 70,000 clones; around 90% of them occurred a single time. The top ten clones comprise just under 0.3% of the sample.

The rearrangement combines TRBV2 with TRBJ2-7, with 11 junctional bases fitting TRBD1. The source material was CD4+ T cells from peripheral blood mononuclear cells, sampled after pregnancy. The origin of this receptor is a female donor with multiple sclerosis, enrolled in a pregnancy study. The CDR3 corresponds to CASTRDRGAYEQYF. Here is the DNA: TGTGCCAGCACCCGGGACAGGGGGGCCTACGAGCAGTACTTC. With all but the CDR3 taken from the reference TRBV2 and TRBJ2-7 genes, the full variable domain is: EPEVTQTPSHQVTQMGQEVILRCVPISNHLYFYWYRQILGQKVEFLVSFYNNEISEKSEIFDDQFSVERPDGSNFTLKIRSTKLEDSAMYFCASTRDRGAYEQYFGPGTRLTVT.